The present entry profiles one TCR beta chain with its context. The antigen remains undetermined. Bulk PBMC genomic DNA spanned ten immunoSEQ deep plates. Generated by immunoSEQ multiplex PCR, the TCRdb table keeps only in-frame clones and is missing some. Of fewer than 600,000 clones listed, 75% to 85% are singletons. V was clipped by 3 bases and J by 5 bases, with 18 bases between them. The CDR3 extends over 15 amino acids. Germline lookup yields CDR1 SGHRS and CDR2 YFSETQ. The sample originates from a study of shared clonotypes between healthy human individuals. Study findings and constraints: Investigators collected only blood, and repertoires in tissues likely differ.

This TCR was recovered from a woman aged 40 to 55 in good health. Some clones in this sample may be carry-over from other donors' samples. What was sequenced was PBMCs. The chain combines TRBV5-1 with TRBJ2-7; the D gene is possibly TRBD2 (7 bases). CDR3 loop: CASSWTGGGVDEQYF. The CDR3 DNA reads as TGCGCCAGCAGCTGGACGGGGGGCGGCGTGGACGAGCAGTACTTC.